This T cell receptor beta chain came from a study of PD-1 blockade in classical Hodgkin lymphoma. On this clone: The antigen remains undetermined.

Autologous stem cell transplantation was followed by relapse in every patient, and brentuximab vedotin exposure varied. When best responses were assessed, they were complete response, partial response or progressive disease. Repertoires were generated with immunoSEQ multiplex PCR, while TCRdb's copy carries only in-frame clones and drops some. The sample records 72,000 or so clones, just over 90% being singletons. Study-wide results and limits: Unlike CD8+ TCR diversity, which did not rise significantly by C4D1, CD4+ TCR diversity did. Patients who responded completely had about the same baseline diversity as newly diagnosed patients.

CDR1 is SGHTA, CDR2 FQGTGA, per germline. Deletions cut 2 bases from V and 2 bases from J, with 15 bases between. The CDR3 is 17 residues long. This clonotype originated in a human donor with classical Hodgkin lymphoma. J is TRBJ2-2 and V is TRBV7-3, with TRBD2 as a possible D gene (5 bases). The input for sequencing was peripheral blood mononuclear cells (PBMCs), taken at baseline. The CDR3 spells CASSLREPGINTGELFF. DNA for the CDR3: TGTGCCAGCAGCTTACGGGAACCGGGAATCAACACCGGGGAGCTGTTTTTT. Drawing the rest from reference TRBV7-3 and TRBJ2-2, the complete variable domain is GAGVSQTPSNKVTEKGKYVELRCDPISGHTALYWYRQSLGQGPEFLIYFQGTGAADDSGLPNDRFFAVRPEGSVSTLKIQRTERGDSAVYLCASSLREPGINTGELFFGEGSRLTVL.